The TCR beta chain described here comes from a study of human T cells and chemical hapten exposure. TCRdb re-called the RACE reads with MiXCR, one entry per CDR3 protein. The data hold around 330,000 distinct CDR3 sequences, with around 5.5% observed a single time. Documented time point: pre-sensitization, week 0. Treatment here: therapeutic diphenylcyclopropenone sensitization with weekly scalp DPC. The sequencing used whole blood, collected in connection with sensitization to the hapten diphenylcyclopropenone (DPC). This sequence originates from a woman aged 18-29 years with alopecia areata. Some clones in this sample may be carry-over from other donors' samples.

The CDR3 bases are TGTGCCAGCAGTTACCCCGTAATAACGGGACAGGGGTCTCAGGATGAGCAGTTCTTC. Amino acid sequence: CASSYPVITGQGSQDEQFF. This chain links TRBV6-2 or TRBV6-3 with TRBJ2-1; TRBD1 agrees at 10 bases. V dropped 2 bases and J dropped 8; count of bases not matched to a gene: 18. The CDR3 has 19 residues. In germline, CDR1 is MNHEY, CDR2 SVGEGT.